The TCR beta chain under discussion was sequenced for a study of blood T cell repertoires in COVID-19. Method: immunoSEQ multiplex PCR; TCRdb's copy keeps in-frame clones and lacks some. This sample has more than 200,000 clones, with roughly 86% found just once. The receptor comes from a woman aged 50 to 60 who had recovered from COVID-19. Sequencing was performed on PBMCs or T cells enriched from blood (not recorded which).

CDR3 loop: CATSVPGTYTGELFF. As DNA, the CDR3 is TGTGCCACCAGTGTCCCCGGGACTTACACCGGGGAGCTGTTTTTT. The gene calls are TRBV24-1 and TRBJ2-2, with D perhaps TRBD2 (6 bases). Trimming shortened V by 5 bases and J by 3 bases, and 12 bases separated the two germline ends. This CDR3 has 15 amino acids. The germline V gene has CDR1 KGHDR and CDR2 SFDVKD.